This T cell receptor beta chain emerged from a study of shared clonotypes between healthy human individuals. The ends were cut back, 1 base at V and 3 bases at J, with 13 bases in the middle. The CDR3 has 15 residues. CDR1 SGHTA and CDR2 FQGNSA come from the germline V gene. When replicate PCRs were run on sorted subsets, they used around 0.2 ug DNA, about 30,000 T cell genomes. Repertoires were generated with immunoSEQ multiplex PCR, while TCRdb's copy carries only in-frame clones and drops some. Counted here are millions of clones, 80% to 95% occurring once; the ten biggest clones make up 0.39%. General study points: Rarefaction showed sorted-subset sequencing was incomplete despite large depth. Roughly 5% of naive CD4 clonotypes were common to several donors.

For this clone: No antigen is known for it.

The TCR sequence derives from a man aged 18 to 29 in good health. Some clones in this sample may be carry-over from other donors' samples. The chain uses TRBV7-2 and TRBJ2-7, with a tentative D call TRBD1 (6 bases). Sequenced material: naive CD4+ T cells from PBMCs. Subset of the sample: CD45RA+ positively selected. Written as DNA, the CDR3 is TGTGCCAGCAGCTTAGTGGTGCAGGGGTGCTACGAGCAGTACTTC. Protein: CASSLVVQGCYEQYF.